This TCR beta chain was recorded in a study of OX40 agonist ivuxolimab in advanced cancers. Profiling relied on immunoSEQ multiplex PCR, and the TCRdb table lists in-frame clones only, not all of them. The data show around 15,000 clones, around 76% seen once. Comment on this clone: Within the sample, other DNA sequences also encode this same CDR3.

The sample in question was CD4+ or CD8+ T cells sorted from blood, obtained in a trial of the OX40 agonist ivuxolimab. This TCR derives from an adult with an advanced solid tumor such as melanoma, head and neck, liver or kidney cancer.

The DNA for the CDR3 is TGTGCCAGCAGCTCCGGGGTGAACACTGAAGCTTTCTTT. Translating gives CASSSGVNTEAFF. The chain employs TRBV5-4 and TRBJ1-1; no definite D call. Germline V gives CDR1 SGHNT, CDR2 YYREEE (reference sequence). V lost 3 bases and J lost 0, with 6 bases in between. The CDR3 extends over 13 amino acids.